The entry that follows covers one T cell receptor beta chain sequence. Its antigen is not known. Germline CDR1 and CDR2: SNHLY and FYNNEI. The germline V and J ends were trimmed by 0 bases and 6 bases, with 9 bases remaining between them. The CDR3 covers 15 residues. This specimen belongs to a study of cytomegalovirus exposure and HLA in healthy donors. PCR was performed using 60 Vbeta and 13 Jbeta primers. Using immunoSEQ multiplex PCR, the repertoire was profiled, and TCRdb retains in-frame clones only, with some absent. Among roughly 98,000 clones listed, roughly 80% were seen once. Donors counted as nominally healthy when sampled, yet unrecorded immune exposures were likely. Study conclusions and caveats: Most TCR sequences were uncommon, yet certain public TCRs appeared in many donors.

The chain is built from TRBV2 and TRBJ1-6; D is undetermined. This receptor was obtained from a female donor in good health and CMV-seronegative. Sequencing used PBMCs. The CDR3 region is CASSEATRINSPLHF. The CDR3 bases are TGTGCCAGCAGTGAAGCGACTCGGATTAATTCACCCCTCCACTTT.